These 17 T cell receptor beta chains were all obtained from the same sample, sequenced in a study of T cell repertoires in cytomegalovirus infection. The antigens of these receptors remain unknown. TCRdb redid the calling of the reads with MiXCR, one entry per CDR3 protein. Of around 710,000 distinct CDR3 sequences in the sample, 25% to 35% are singletons; the top ten hold about 12%. The sample in question was cultured CD8+ T cells from PBMCs, obtained from culture after CMV antigen stimulation. The receptor set was obtained from a human donor in good health (CMV status not recorded). Some clones in this sample may be carry-over from other donors' samples.

J is TRBJ1-5 and V is TRBV15; possibly TRBD1 for D (5 bases). The V gene's germline CDR1 is LNHNV and CDR2 YYDKDF (reference sequence). CDR3 length equals 16 residues. V lost 6 bases to trimming and J lost 6 bases, with 21 bases between them. The CDR3 spells CATRAKGQGPSQPQHF. In nucleotides, the CDR3 is TGTGCCACCAGGGCTAAAGGCCAGGGCCCAAGTCAGCCCCAGCATTTT.

This chain connects TRBV4-1 to TRBJ2-3, with D possibly TRBD2 on 6 matching bases. V lost 4 bases and J lost 1, with 15 bases in between. CDR1 and CDR2 from the germline V gene are MGHRA and YSYEKL. This CDR3 comprises 16 residues. As DNA, the CDR3 is TGCGCCAGCAGCCCAGCCTCGGGCGGGGGCACAGATACGCAGTATTTT. Translation gives CASSPASGGGTDTQYF.

This clonotype has a count of ten or more. The gene calls are TRBV7-2 and TRBJ1-2; no definite D call. This CDR3 is built from 11 residues. Per the germline V gene, CDR1 is SGHTA and CDR2 is FQGNSA. The ends were cut back, 2 bases at V and 7 bases at J, with 5 bases in the middle. The CDR3: CASSLSGGYTF. As DNA, the CDR3 is TGTGCCAGCAGCTTATCGGGTGGCTACACCTTC.

In its sample, this clonotype was seen a few times. The genes are TRBV4-1 and TRBJ2-1; no definite D call. CDR3 length equals 14 residues. Germline V gene sequence: CDR1 MGHRA, CDR2 YSYEKL. With 0 bases removed from V and 6 bases from J, the gap between germline ends came to 9 bases. The CDR3 protein is CASSQDSEINEQFF. The CDR3 DNA follows: TGCGCCAGCAGCCAAGATTCAGAAATCAATGAGCAGTTCTTC.

The sample holds a few counts of this clonotype. The chain is built from TRBV19 and TRBJ2-2; 7 bases agree with TRBD1. This CDR3 region has 17 residues. Trimming took 0 bases from V and 3 from J; bases not matched to a gene: 7. From germline, CDR1 is LNHDA and CDR2 SQIVND (reference sequence). For the CDR3, the DNA is TGTGCCAGTAGTATAGACCGCGGACAGGCGTACACCGGGGAGCTGTTTTTT. It specifies CASSIDRGQAYTGELFF.

This clonotype was seen at least ten times. This chain uses TRBV7-3 with TRBJ2-1, with unresolved D. V lost 5 bases and J lost 8, with 10 bases in between. CDR1 and CDR2 from the germline V gene are SGHTA and FQGTGA. The length of the CDR3 is 12 residues. CDR3: CASSPGRDEQFF. The CDR3 DNA sequence: TGTGCCAGCAGCCCTGGCCGGGATGAGCAGTTCTTC.

This rearrangement joins TRBV2 to TRBJ2-1; D is unclear. CDR3 size: 17 residues. CDR1 is SNHLY, CDR2 FYNNEI, per germline. Trimming pared 7 bases from V and 1 base from J, leaving 20 bases between. The CDR3 spells CASNIRTDHPSYNEQFF. CDR3 DNA: TGTGCCAGCAACATTCGAACGGATCACCCGTCCTACAATGAGCAGTTCTTC.

This clonotype appeared many times. The chain has TRBV28 and TRBJ1-4; unclear D gene. Trimming removed 5 bases from V and 0 bases from J, with 10 bases in between. Germline CDR1 is MDHEN and CDR2 is SYDVKM. This CDR3 spans 15 amino acids. CDR3 protein: CASSREIATNEKLFF. CDR3 nucleotide sequence: TGTGCCAGCAGTAGGGAAATTGCAACTAATGAAAAACTGTTTTTT.

This clonotype was observed a few times. The chain employs TRBV29-1 and TRBJ2-5, with TRBD2 matching 11 bases. The CDR3 is 15 amino acids. The trim removed 2 bases at V and 2 bases at J, leaving 4 bases unmatched. CDR1 and CDR2 (germline): SQVTM, ANQGSEA. CDR3 loop: CSVEHLAGGQETQYF. The DNA of the CDR3 is TGCAGCGTTGAACATCTAGCGGGGGGACAAGAGACCCAGTACTTC.

The chain carries TRBV18 and TRBJ2-7, with 7 bases that match TRBD2. Unmatched junction bases numbered 7, after V lost 1 base and J lost 4 bases. The CDR3 spans 15 residues. CDR1 and CDR2 from the germline V gene are KGHSH and LQKENI. The CDR3 DNA reads as TGTGCCAGCTCACCACAAACTAGCGAAACTTACGAGCAGTACGTC. Encoded protein: CASSPQTSETYEQYV.

V usage is TRBV11-3 and J usage is TRBJ2-5; no definite D call. V lost 1 base to trimming and J lost 5 bases, with 8 bases between them. CDR1 is SGHNT and CDR2 is YENEEA in the germline V gene. This CDR3 comprises 13 residues. In DNA form, the CDR3 reads TGTGCCAGCAGCTTAGGGGTTGAGGAGACCCAGTACTTC. As protein: CASSLGVEETQYF. Full variable domain (rest looked up from reference TRBV11-3 and TRBJ2-5): EAGVVQSPRYKIIEKKQPVAFWCNPISGHNTLYWYLQNLGQGPELLIRYENEEAVDDSQLPKDRFSAERLKGVDSTLKIQPAELGDSAVYLCASSLGVEETQYFGPGTRLLVL.

The chain recombines TRBV20-1 with TRBJ1-1; no definite D call. V was clipped by 1 base and J by 0 bases, with 9 bases between them. CDR1 is DFQATT and CDR2 is SNEGSKA in the germline V gene (reference sequence). The CDR3 consists of 14 residues. CDR3 nucleotides: TGCAGTGCTAGAGTCAAAGGGCTGAACACTGAAGCTTTCTTT. Protein product: CSARVKGLNTEAFF.

This sequence joins TRBV9 and TRBJ2-1, with D tentatively TRBD2 (7 bases). Germline V lookup: CDR1 SGDLS, CDR2 YYNGEE. The V end was cut by 1 base, the J end by 9 bases, with 11 bases between. The CDR3 extends over 13 amino acids. The CDR3 DNA reads TGTGCCAGCAGCGTACGGGGGGCCCGTGAGCAGTTCTTC. It encodes CASSVRGAREQFF.

The CDR3 spells CATSTDTSYGYTF. As DNA, the CDR3 is TGTGCCACCTCAACAGATACCTCCTATGGCTACACCTTC. The gene calls are TRBV3-1 and TRBJ1-2; D is undetermined. CDR3 length: 13 amino acids. V was clipped by 10 bases and J by 4 bases, with 16 bases between them. Germline CDR1 LGHDT, CDR2 YNNKEL (reference sequence).

This clonotype has a handful of counts. V gene TRBV5-1 combines with J gene TRBJ2-3; 12 bases align to TRBD1. V lost 3 bases and J lost 6; bases outside the gene matches: 8. The CDR3 covers 16 residues. In germline, CDR1 is SGHRS, CDR2 YFSETQ. The CDR3 DNA sequence: TGCGCCAGCAGCTCGGGACAGGGGGCCTACGAGGATACGCAGTATTTT. This gives the protein CASSSGQGAYEDTQYF.

The V gene is TRBV7-9, the J gene TRBJ1-1; 9 bases line up with TRBD1. This CDR3 has 15 residues. The germline CDR1 and CDR2 sequences are SEHNR and FQNEAQ (reference sequence). J lost 5 bases, V lost 5 bases, and 9 bases had no gene match. In DNA, the CDR3 is TGTGCCAGCAGCCTCCGGGACAGGGCGGCGACTGAAGCTTTCTTT. This sequence encodes CASSLRDRAATEAFF.

This clonotype was seen only once. This rearrangement joins TRBV20-1 to TRBJ1-2; 10 bases map to TRBD1. This CDR3 has 14 residues. Looked up from germline, CDR1 is DFQATT and CDR2 is SNEGSKA (reference sequence). With V trimmed by 4 bases and J by 4 bases, 6 bases remained unmatched. The CDR3 reads CSANGQGGGYGYTF. CDR3 DNA sequence: TGCAGTGCTAACGGACAGGGGGGAGGCTATGGCTACACCTTC.